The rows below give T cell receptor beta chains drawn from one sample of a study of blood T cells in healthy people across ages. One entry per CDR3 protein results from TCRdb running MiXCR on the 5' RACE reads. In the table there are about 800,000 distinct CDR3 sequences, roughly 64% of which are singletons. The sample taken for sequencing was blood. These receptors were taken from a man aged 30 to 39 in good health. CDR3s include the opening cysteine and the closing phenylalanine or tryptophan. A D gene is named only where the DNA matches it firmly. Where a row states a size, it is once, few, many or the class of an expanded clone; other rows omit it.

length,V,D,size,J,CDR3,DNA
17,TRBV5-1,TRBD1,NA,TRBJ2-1,CASSPTAGTGNYNEQFF,TGCGCCAGCAGCCCCACCGCCGGGACAGGGAACTACAATGAGCAGTTCTTC
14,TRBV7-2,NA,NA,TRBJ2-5,CASSLLIGVETQYF,TGTGCCAGCAGCTTACTTATAGGGGTGGAGACCCAGTACTTC
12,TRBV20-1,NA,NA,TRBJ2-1,CSAEGGGQEQFF,TGCAGTGCCGAAGGGGGGGGTCAGGAGCAGTTCTTT
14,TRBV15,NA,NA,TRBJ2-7,CATSSGGRWDEQYF,TGTGCCACCAGCAGCGGTGGCAGATGGGACGAGCAGTACTTC
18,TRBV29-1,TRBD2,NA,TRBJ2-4,CSVIRLAGGPGTKNIQYF,TGCAGCGTGATACGACTAGCGGGAGGGCCGGGTACCAAAAACATTCAGTACTTC
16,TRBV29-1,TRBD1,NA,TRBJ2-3,CSAGTGGSGARNTQYF,TGCAGCGCCGGGACAGGGGGCTCTGGGGCAAGGAATACGCAGTATTTT
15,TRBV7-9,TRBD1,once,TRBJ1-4,CASSSRGTGFEKLFF,TGTGCCAGCAGCTCTCGCGGGACAGGGTTTGAAAAACTGTTTTTT
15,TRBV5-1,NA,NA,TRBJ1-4,CASSPSTDSYEKLFF,TGCGCCAGCAGCCCCTCGACAGACTCTTATGAAAAACTGTTTTTT
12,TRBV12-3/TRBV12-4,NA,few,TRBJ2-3,CASMGITDTQYF,TGTGCCAGCATGGGCATTACAGATACGCAGTATTTT
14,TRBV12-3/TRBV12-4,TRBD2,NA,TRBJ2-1,CASWGLGLANEQFF,TGTGCCAGTTGGGGGTTGGGACTAGCCAATGAGCAGTTCTTC
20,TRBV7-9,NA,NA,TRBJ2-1,CASTIMGGPSAIFTYNEQFF,TGTGCCAGCACCATTATGGGGGGACCTAGCGCTATATTTACGTACAATGAGCAGTTCTTC
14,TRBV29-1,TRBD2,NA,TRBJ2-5,CSAQTSGRAETQYF,TGCAGCGCCCAGACTAGCGGGAGGGCAGAGACCCAGTACTTC
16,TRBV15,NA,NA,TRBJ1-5,CATSNSRAAGGQPQHF,TGTGCCACCAGCAACTCCCGGGCCGCGGGAGGTCAGCCCCAGCATTTT
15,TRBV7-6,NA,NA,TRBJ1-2,CASSPAKDTYYGYTF,TGTGCCAGCAGCCCAGCCAAGGACACCTACTATGGCTACACCTTC
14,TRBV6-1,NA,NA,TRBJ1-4,CASGMGRHNEKLFF,TGTGCCAGCGGAATGGGGAGGCATAATGAAAAACTGTTTTTT
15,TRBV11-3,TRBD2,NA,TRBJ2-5,CASSYSGGSGETQYF,TGTGCCAGCAGCTATAGCGGCGGGAGTGGAGAGACCCAGTACTTC
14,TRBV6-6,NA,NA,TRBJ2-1,CASSYSKKTDEQFF,TGTGCCAGCAGTTACTCGAAAAAAACGGATGAGCAGTTCTTC
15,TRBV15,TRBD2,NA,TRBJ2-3,CATSNLAVFTDTQYF,TGTGCCACCAGCAACCTAGCGGTTTTCACGGATACGCAGTATTTT
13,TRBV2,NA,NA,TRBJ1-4,CASSLQGMEKLFF,TGTGCCAGCAGTCTGCAGGGAATGGAAAAACTGTTTTTT
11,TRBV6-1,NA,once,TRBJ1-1,CASSEGPGAFF,TGTGCCAGCAGTGAAGGACCGGGGGCTTTCTTT
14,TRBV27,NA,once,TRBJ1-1,CASSLYRLNTEAFF,TGTGCCAGCAGTTTATACAGATTAAACACTGAAGCTTTCTTT
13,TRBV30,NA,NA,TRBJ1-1,CAWSLWVNTEAFF,TGTGCCTGGAGTCTGTGGGTTAACACTGAAGCTTTCTTT
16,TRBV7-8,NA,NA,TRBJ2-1,CASSSWSGVNYNEQFF,TGTGCCAGCAGCTCCTGGAGCGGCGTGAACTACAATGAGCAGTTCTTC
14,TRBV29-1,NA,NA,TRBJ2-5,CSVGGRVGQETQYF,TGCAGCGTTGGGGGACGAGTGGGACAAGAGACCCAGTACTTC
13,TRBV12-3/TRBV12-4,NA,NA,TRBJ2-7,CARGHHLLYEQYF,TGTGCCAGGGGACACCACCTTCTCTACGAGCAGTACTTC
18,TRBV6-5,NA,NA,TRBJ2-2,CASSYSSAGQLNTGELFF,TGTGCCAGCAGTTACTCAAGTGCAGGGCAATTGAACACCGGGGAGCTGTTTTTT
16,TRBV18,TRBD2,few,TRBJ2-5,CASSPPSGNGQETQYF,TGTGCCAGCTCACCACCGAGCGGGAATGGCCAAGAGACCCAGTACTTC
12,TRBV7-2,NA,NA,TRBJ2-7,CASSLNIDEQYF,TGTGCCAGCAGCTTAAATATTGACGAGCAGTACTTC
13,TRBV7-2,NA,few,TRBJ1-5,CASSYLRNQPQHF,TGTGCCAGCAGCTACCTCAGGAATCAGCCCCAGCATTTT
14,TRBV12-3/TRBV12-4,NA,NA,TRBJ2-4,CASSLGFLGNIQYF,TGTGCCAGCAGTTTGGGATTCCTAGGGAACATTCAGTACTTC
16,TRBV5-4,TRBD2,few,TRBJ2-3,CASSLRTSGVTDTQYF,TGTGCCAGCAGCCTGCGGACTAGCGGGGTGACAGATACGCAGTATTTT
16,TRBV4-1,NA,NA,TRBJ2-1,CASSQDTTQRVHEQFF,TGCGCCAGCAGCCAAGATACTACTCAGCGAGTCCATGAGCAGTTCTTC
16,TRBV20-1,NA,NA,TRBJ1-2,CSARGGRKGSNYGYTF,TGCAGTGCTAGGGGGGGTCGAAAGGGCTCTAACTATGGCTACACCTTC
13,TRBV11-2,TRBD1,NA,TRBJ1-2,CASRQDRAYGYTF,TGTGCCAGCAGGCAGGACAGGGCCTATGGCTACACCTTC
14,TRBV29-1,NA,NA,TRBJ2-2,CSVVDGMNTGELFF,TGCAGCGTTGTCGACGGGATGAACACCGGGGAGCTGTTTTTT
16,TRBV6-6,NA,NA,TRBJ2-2,CASSHARTASTGELFF,TGTGCCAGCAGCCACGCCCGGACTGCCAGCACCGGGGAGCTGTTTTTT
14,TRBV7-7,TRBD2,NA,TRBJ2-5,CASSPQRGQETQYF,TGTGCCAGCAGCCCCCAGCGGGGACAAGAGACCCAGTACTTC
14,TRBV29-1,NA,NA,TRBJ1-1,CSVEDLGKNTEAFF,TGCAGCGTTGAAGATCTTGGGAAAAACACTGAAGCTTTCTTT
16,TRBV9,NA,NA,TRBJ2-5,CASSVGGAPKKETQYF,TGTGCCAGCAGCGTCGGAGGGGCCCCAAAAAAAGAGACCCAGTACTTC
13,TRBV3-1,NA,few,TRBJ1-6,CASSHGRNSPLHF,TGTGCCAGCAGCCACGGAAGAAATTCACCCCTCCACTTT
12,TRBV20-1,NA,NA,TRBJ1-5,CSARNVGQPQHF,TGCAGTGCTAGAAACGTCGGTCAGCCCCAGCATTTT
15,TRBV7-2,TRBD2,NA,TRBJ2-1,CASRLQLAGGGEQFF,TGTGCCAGCAGGTTACAACTAGCGGGGGGAGGTGAGCAGTTCTTC
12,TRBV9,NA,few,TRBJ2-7,CASSADSREQYF,TGTGCCAGCAGCGCGGACAGTCGAGAGCAGTACTTC
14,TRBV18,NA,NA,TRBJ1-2,CASSANPAGYGYTF,TGTGCCAGCTCAGCAAACCCCGCCGGCTATGGCTACACCTTC
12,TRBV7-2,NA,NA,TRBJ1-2,CASSRFGTANTF,TGTGCCAGCAGCCGGTTCGGGACGGCTAACACCTTC
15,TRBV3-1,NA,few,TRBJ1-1,CASSQEGLGDTEAFF,TGTGCCAGCAGCCAAGAAGGGTTAGGGGACACTGAAGCTTTCTTT
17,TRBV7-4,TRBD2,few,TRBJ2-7,CASSLRTSGEDSYEQYF,TGTGCCAGCAGCTTAAGGACTAGCGGGGAGGACTCCTACGAGCAGTACTTC
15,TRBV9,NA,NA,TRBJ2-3,CASSGRNPWGDTQYF,TGTGCCAGCAGCGGACGGAACCCATGGGGAGATACGCAGTATTTT
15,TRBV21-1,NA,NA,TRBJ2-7,CASSKAGASTYEQYF,TGTGCCAGCAGCAAAGCTGGGGCTAGTACCTACGAGCAGTACTTC